This paragraph reports one TCR beta chain. The data originate from a study of blood T cell repertoires in COVID-19. The V gene's germline CDR1 is SGHNT and CDR2 YYREEE (reference sequence). Trimming took 4 bases from V and 6 from J; bases not matched to a gene: 8. The CDR3 length is 15 residues. Assay used: immunoSEQ multiplex PCR; TCRdb lists only in-frame clones, some missing. The table has more than 110,000 clones, roughly four fifths seen once; the top ten hold over 7%. The source material was peripheral blood. The source of this sequence is a human donor in a cohort sampled during active COVID-19. The chain carries TRBV5-4 and TRBJ2-1, with 9 bases identical to TRBD1. CDR3 nucleotides: TGTGCCAGCAGCCAGAACAGGGGGCGCTTCAATGAGCAGTTCTTC. Protein sequence: CASSQNRGRFNEQFF.